These 17 T cell receptor beta chains were all obtained from the same sample, sequenced in a study of cytomegalovirus exposure and HLA in healthy donors. This PCR relied on a set of 60 Vbeta primers and 13 Jbeta primers. Repertoires were generated with immunoSEQ multiplex PCR, while TCRdb's copy carries only in-frame clones and drops some. The data show a few hundred thousand clones, with roughly 80% seen just once and about 1.4% held by the top ten. Sample: PBMCs. These receptors all come from a girl aged 5 to 17 in good health and CMV-seronegative.

The chain has TRBV2 and TRBJ1-4; 9 bases fit TRBD1. V lost 9 bases, J lost 6 bases, and 14 bases stayed unmatched. The CDR3 loop spans 16 amino acids. Germline CDR1 and CDR2: SNHLY and FYNNEI. CDR3 coding DNA: TGTGCCAGAGGGTCGGGACAGGGAACCGGGGATGAAAAACTGTTTTTT. It codes for CARGSGQGTGDEKLFF.

The CDR3 is CASGMRGGRYNEQFF. CDR3 nucleotides: TGTGCCAGCGGTATGCGCGGGGGGCGTTACAATGAGCAGTTCTTC. The rearrangement joins TRBV2 to TRBJ2-1; 8 bases agree with TRBD2. The CDR3 runs to 15 residues. Looked up from germline, CDR1 is SNHLY and CDR2 is FYNNEI. The J segment lost 4 bases and the V segment lost 8 bases, leaving 10 bases of the junction unmatched. Together with reference TRBV2 and TRBJ2-1, the CDR3 gives the full variable domain: EPEVTQTPSHQVTQMGQEVILRCVPISNHLYFYWYRQILGQKVEFLVSFYNNEISEKSEIFDDQFSVERPDGSNFTLKIRSTKLEDSAMYFCASGMRGGRYNEQFFGPGTRLTVL.

The chain recombines TRBV28 with TRBJ1-5; 7 positions match TRBD1. This CDR3 has 15 residues. Germline CDR1 MDHEN, CDR2 SYDVKM. V trimming: 4 bases; J trimming: 1 base; junction bases outside the gene matches: 4. The CDR3 DNA is TGTGCCAGCAGTTCTTGGGACAGCAGCAATCAGCCCCAGCATTTT. As protein: CASSSWDSSNQPQHF.

The J gene is TRBJ2-1, the V gene TRBV10-1; D perhaps matches TRBD2 (7 bases). This CDR3 contains 13 residues. Per the germline V gene, CDR1 is WNHNN and CDR2 is SYGVQD (reference sequence). Trimming took off 2 bases at V and 8 bases at J, with 10 bases between the two ends. CDR3 sequence reads: CASSERGAYEQFF. In nucleotides, the CDR3 is TGCGCCAGCAGTGAGCGGGGGGCGTATGAGCAGTTCTTC.

The J gene is TRBJ2-3, the V gene TRBV30; 7 bases are shared with TRBD2. Trimming removed 2 bases from V and 2 bases from J; junction bases left unmatched: 7. Germline CDR1 GTSNPN, CDR2 SVGIG (reference sequence). CDR3 length: 15 residues. The DNA for the CDR3 is TGTGCCTGGAGTAACGCAGCGGGAACCACAGATACGCAGTATTTT. It specifies CAWSNAAGTTDTQYF.

On this clone: The junction departs from germline at one end; a sequencing error may be responsible. This specimen includes other DNA sequences encoding the same CDR3. This chain links TRBV4-3 with TRBJ1-1; D gene ambiguous. The CDR3 has 14 amino acids. CDR1 is LGHNA and CDR2 is YSLEER in the germline V gene. The DNA of the CDR3 is TGCGCCAGCAGCCAAGGGCAGGTAAACACTGAAGCCTTCTTT. Its protein product is CASSQGQVNTEAFF.

This clone was detected only a few times. The chain links TRBV9 to TRBJ1-4; 8 nucleotides match TRBD1. The CDR3 runs to 16 residues. V lost 3 bases, J lost 0 bases, and 4 bases stayed unmatched. Germline values: CDR1 SGDLS, CDR2 YYNGEE. As DNA, the CDR3 is TGTGCCAGCAGCGCAGGACAGGGCTCAACTAATGAAAAACTGTTTTTT. It translates to CASSAGQGSTNEKLFF. The variable domain in full, with the rest retrieved from reference TRBV9 and TRBJ1-4, is DSGVTQTPKHLITATGQRVTLRCSPRSGDLSVYWYQQSLDQGLQFLIQYYNGEERAKGNILERFSAQQFPDLHSELNLSSLELGDSALYFCASSAGQGSTNEKLFFGSGTQLSVL.

This chain uses TRBV5-6 with TRBJ2-2; 11 bases are a match to TRBD2. Germline V gene sequence: CDR1 SGHDT, CDR2 YYEEEE. This CDR3 contains 17 residues. The junction had 6 bases not matched to a gene; V was cut back by 2 bases and J by 3 bases. The CDR3: CASSLRASGRYTGELFF. Written as DNA, the CDR3 is TGTGCCAGCAGCTTACGGGCTAGCGGGAGGTACACCGGGGAGCTGTTTTTT.

This chain links TRBV30 with TRBJ1-4, with D perhaps matching TRBD1 (6 bases). V was shortened by 5 bases and J by 8 bases, with 21 bases between the two germline ends. This CDR3 comprises 15 residues. The germline gives CDR1 GTSNPN, CDR2 SVGIG (reference sequence). The CDR3 here is CAWAKNRAFPEKLFF. Here the CDR3 DNA reads TGTGCCTGGGCTAAAAACAGGGCATTTCCGGAAAAACTGTTTTTT.

The chain is built from TRBV5-4 and TRBJ1-1; D might be TRBD1 (6 bases). Trimming took off 4 bases at V and 4 bases at J, with 20 bases between the two ends. This CDR3 is 16 amino acids long. Per germline, CDR1 SGHNT and CDR2 YYREEE (reference sequence). The chain's CDR3 is CASSTPQGRDRTEAFF. The CDR3 DNA is TGTGCCAGCAGCACTCCACAGGGCAGGGATCGCACTGAAGCTTTCTTT.

This clone has only one observation. J is TRBJ1-5 and V is TRBV28; D unclear. This CDR3 is built from 18 residues. Germline loops: CDR1 MDHEN, CDR2 SYDVKM. The V end lost 5 bases, the J end lost 5 bases, and 25 bases lay between the germline ends. In nucleotides, the CDR3 is TGTGCCAGCAGTCCCTCATATCAGGCTGGGCTCAATTATCAGCCCCAGCATTTT. Residues: CASSPSYQAGLNYQPQHF.

The V call is TRBV23-1, the J call TRBJ2-2, with D possibly matching TRBD1 (5 bases). TRBV23-1 is classed as an ORF, of uncertain function. Trimming took 3 bases from V and 4 from J, leaving 12 bases between them. The CDR3 loop spans 15 amino acids. The CDR3 sequence: CASSHYLRGTGELFF. In nucleotides, the CDR3 is TGCGCCAGCAGTCACTACCTAAGGGGCACCGGGGAGCTGTTTTTT.

The CDR3 here is CASSQDGLAFNEQFF. DNA for the CDR3: TGTGCCAGCAGCCAAGACGGACTAGCGTTTAATGAGCAGTTCTTC. J is TRBJ2-1 and V is TRBV4-2; 9 bases match TRBD2. The CDR3 covers 15 residues. Germline V gene data show CDR1 as LGHNA and CDR2 as YNFKEQ. The J segment lost 7 bases and the V segment lost 0 bases, leaving 4 bases of the junction unmatched.

The chain couples TRBV6-4 to TRBJ1-6; TRBD1 might be the D (6 bases). The germline CDR1 and CDR2 sequences are MRHNA and SNTAGT. The V gene lost 11 bases and the J gene lost 6 bases, with 20 bases spanning the gap. The CDR3 sequence is 15 residues long. CDR3 protein: CADQLSRGCNSPLHF. The CDR3, as DNA: TGTGCCGACCAACTCTCCAGGGGTTGTAATTCACCCCTCCACTTT.

CDR3 DNA: TGTGCCAGTAGGGAGACAGGGCAATTCGGAGTCTATGGCTACACCTTC. Amino acids: CASRETGQFGVYGYTF. J is TRBJ1-2 and V is TRBV19, with TRBD1 matching 7 bases. The length of the CDR3 is 16 residues. In germline, CDR1 is LNHDA, CDR2 SQIVND (reference sequence). Losses at the gene ends were 6 bases for V and 4 bases for J; bases not matched to a gene: 14.

The rearrangement uses TRBV4-1 and TRBJ2-1, with a possible D match to TRBD2 (5 bases). This CDR3 has 15 residues. The V end lost 0 bases, the J end lost 6 bases, and 12 bases lay between the germline ends. Germline CDR1 reads MGHRA; CDR2 reads YSYEKL. CDR3 sequence: CASSQDPRGGNEQFF. As DNA, the CDR3 is TGCGCCAGCAGCCAAGATCCTCGCGGAGGCAATGAGCAGTTCTTC.

Here the CDR3 DNA reads TGTGCCAGTAATCCACAGGGTATAACCTACAATGAGCAGTTCTTC. This sequence encodes CASNPQGITYNEQFF. The V and J genes are TRBV19 and TRBJ2-1, with D possibly matching TRBD1 (6 bases). The CDR3 length is 15 residues. Germline-derived CDR1 and CDR2 are LNHDA and SQIVND (reference sequence). Trimming removed 7 bases from V and 2 bases from J, with 15 bases in between.